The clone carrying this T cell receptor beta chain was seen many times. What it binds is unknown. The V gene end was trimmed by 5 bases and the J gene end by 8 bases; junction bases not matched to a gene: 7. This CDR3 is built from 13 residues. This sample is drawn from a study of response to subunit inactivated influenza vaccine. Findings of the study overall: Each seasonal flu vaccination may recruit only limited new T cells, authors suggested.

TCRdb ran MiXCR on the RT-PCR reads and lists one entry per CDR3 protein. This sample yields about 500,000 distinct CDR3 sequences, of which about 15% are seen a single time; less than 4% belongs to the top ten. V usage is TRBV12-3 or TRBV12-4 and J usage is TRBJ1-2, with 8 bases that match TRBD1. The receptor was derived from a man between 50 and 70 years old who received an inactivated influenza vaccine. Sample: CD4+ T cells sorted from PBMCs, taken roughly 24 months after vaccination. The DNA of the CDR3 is TGTGCCAGCAGTCCGGACAGGGTGGGCGGCTACACCTTC. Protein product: CASSPDRVGGYTF.